The rows below give T cell receptor beta chains drawn from one sample of a study of blood T cell repertoires in COVID-19. Sequencing used immunoSEQ multiplex PCR; TCRdb keeps in-frame clones, though not all of them. Among 190,000 or so clones listed, less than 90% were seen once. Source material: PBMCs or T cells enriched from blood (not recorded which). The source of these receptors is a woman in her 30s who had been exposed to COVID-19. The CDR3 runs from the conserved cysteine through the conserved F or W. The D gene is left open where the match is weak. For some rows the clone size is stated as once, few or many, or as a class when expanded; others skip it.

>TRBD1|TRBJ2-3|.|TRBV5-1
TGCGCCAGCAGCAAAACAGGGGGATTGACAGATACGCAGTATTTT
CASSKTGGLTDTQYF
>.|TRBJ2-7|.|TRBV7-8
TGTGCCAGCAGCTTAGGACAGGTCTACGAGCAGTACTTC
CASSLGQVYEQYF
>.|TRBJ1-6|.|TRBV9
TGTGCCAGCAGCGTAGGAGGTTCACCCCTCCACTTT
CASSVGGSPLHF
>.|TRBJ1-2|.|TRBV24-1
TGTGCCACCAGTGAGGACAACACCTATGGCTACACCTTC
CATSEDNTYGYTF
>TRBD1|TRBJ2-1|.|TRBV11-3
TGTGCCAGCAGCCCGGAGGACAGGGGGGAGTACAATGAGCAGTTCTTC
CASSPEDRGEYNEQFF
>TRBD1|TRBJ1-6|.|TRBV2
TGTGCCAGCAGTGCCGGACAGGGGGGAGGTAATTCACCCCTCCACTTT
CASSAGQGGGNSPLHF
>TRBD1|TRBJ1-2|.|TRBV5-6
TGTGCCAGCAGCTTGGGGGACAGGGCCTATGGCTACACCTTC
CASSLGDRAYGYTF
>TRBD1|TRBJ1-2|once|TRBV6-5
TGTGCCAGCAGTTACTCGATTACTCCAGGGGGCTATGGCTACACCTTC
CASSYSITPGGYGYTF
>TRBD1|TRBJ2-1|many|TRBV15
TGTGCCACCAGTCCGACCGGGACAGGGACAAATGAGCAGTTCTTC
CATSPTGTGTNEQFF
>TRBD1|TRBJ2-1|.|TRBV3-1/TRBV3-2
TGTGCCAGCAGCCGAAAATCATGGGGACAGGGCTTCAATGAGCAGTTCTTC
CASSRKSWGQGFNEQFF
>.|TRBJ2-1|.|TRBV19
TGTGCCAGCGGCCGAGGGGGGGGAGGTGAGCAGTTCTTC
CASGRGGGGEQFF
>.|TRBJ1-1|.|TRBV6-5
TGTGCCTCCGTTCGCAACATGAACACTGAAGCTTTCTTT
CASVRNMNTEAFF
>TRBD1|TRBJ2-6|few|TRBV19
TGTGCCAGTGGAGACAGGGGGCAATCTGGGGCCAACGTCCTGACTTTC
CASGDRGQSGANVLTF
>.|TRBJ1-3|.|TRBV5-1
TGCGCCAGCAGCTTGGTCGGGTCAGGAAACACCATATATTTT
CASSLVGSGNTIYF
>.|TRBJ2-7|.|TRBV10-2
TGCGCCAGCCTAGCAGACGAGCAGTACTTC
CASLADEQYF
>TRBD2|TRBJ2-5|.|TRBV5-1
TGCGCCAGCACGAAGCGGGGGCCCCAAGAGACCCAGTACTTC
CASTKRGPQETQYF